This TCR beta chain was recovered during a study of identifying expanded T cells in peripheral blood. Whole-study findings and limits: Across healthy donors, higher total template counts meant significantly greater approximately 2-week count variance. Over approximately two and four weeks, about 16 and 20 clones changed, versus 1.2 between replicates.

V shed 1 base, J shed 2 bases, and the junction held 1 base outside the gene matches. CDR1 is LGHNA, CDR2 YSLEER, per germline. The CDR3 is made up of 15 amino acids. During the collection period, no donor immune events like infections were recorded. As concerns this clone: Its antigen is not known.

Repertoires were generated with immunoSEQ multiplex PCR, while TCRdb's copy carries only in-frame clones and drops some. The data contain fewer than 110,000 clones, 70% to 90% of them singletons. The TCR sequence derives from a person aged 18 to 75 in good health. The chain combines TRBV4-3 with TRBJ2-3; 9 nucleotides align to TRBD1. Sequenced input: blood. In DNA form, the CDR3 reads TGCGCCAGCAGCCAAGGGACAGGGGTCACAGATACGCAGTATTTT. As protein: CASSQGTGVTDTQYF.